The 15 T cell receptor beta chains reported below all come from one sample, sequenced in a study of blood T cell repertoires in COVID-19. The data were produced by immunoSEQ multiplex PCR, yet TCRdb's version contains in-frame clones alone and is incomplete. Here the sample spans about 38,000 clones, just under 75% being singletons. Sequencing was performed on peripheral blood. The source of these receptors is a man in his 70s with COVID-19, enrolled during active disease.

V gene TRBV10-3 combines with J gene TRBJ1-2; 8 bases are shared with TRBD1. CDR3 length: 15 residues. The V segment lost 4 bases and the J segment 8 bases; nucleotides outside the gene matches: 12. Germline V gene data show CDR1 as ENHRY and CDR2 as SYGVKD. This chain's CDR3 is CAISGDQGAGRGYTF. The CDR3 coding sequence is TGTGCCATCAGTGGAGACCAGGGGGCGGGGCGCGGCTACACCTTC.

The genes are TRBV7-9 and TRBJ1-2, with 7 bases that match TRBD1. The germline V gene encodes CDR1 SEHNR and CDR2 FQNEAQ (reference sequence). After removal of 1 base from V and 8 bases from J, the junction contained 10 bases not matched to a gene. The CDR3 contains 15 residues. CDR3 protein: CASSLEPGGYVGYTF. CDR3 DNA sequence: TGTGCCAGCAGCTTAGAGCCAGGGGGATACGTGGGCTACACCTTC. The variable domain in full, completed from reference TRBV7-9 and TRBJ1-2, reads DTGVSQNPRHKITKRGQNVTFRCDPISEHNRLYWYRQTLGQGPEFLTYFQNEAQLEKSRLLSDRFSAERPKGSFSTLEIQRTEQGDSAMYLCASSLEPGGYVGYTFGSGTRLTVV.

This chain connects TRBV18 to TRBJ1-1; D remains unclear. Per the germline V gene, CDR1 is KGHSH and CDR2 is LQKENI. Trimming pared 0 bases from V and 9 bases from J, leaving 8 bases between. This CDR3 is built from 12 residues. The CDR3 nucleotides are TGTGCCAGCTCACCACCGAGGCAGCAAGCTTTCTTT. It codes for CASSPPRQQAFF.

The gene calls are TRBV10-3 and TRBJ2-4; D uncertain. The CDR3 is made up of 13 amino acids. V dropped 3 bases and J dropped 1 base, with 4 bases sitting between them. Germline-derived CDR1 and CDR2 are ENHRY and SYGVKD. The CDR3 reads CAISDGAKNIQYF. The CDR3 DNA reads as TGTGCCATCAGTGACGGGGCCAAAAACATTCAGTACTTC.

The V gene is TRBV19, the J gene TRBJ2-2; possibly TRBD2 for D (6 bases). The V gene lost 4 bases and the J gene lost 7 bases, with 19 bases spanning the gap. The CDR3 contains 16 residues. Germline CDR1 and CDR2: LNHDA and SQIVND (reference sequence). CDR3 sequence (DNA): TGTGCCAGTAGTACCCCTCTCCGGGGGATGAACGGGGAGCTGTTTTTT. Protein product: CASSTPLRGMNGELFF.

The rearrangement uses TRBV11-2 and TRBJ2-7, with D possibly TRBD1 on 6 matching bases. There are 14 residues in the CDR3. Deletions cut 5 bases from V and 4 bases from J, with 15 bases between. CDR1 and CDR2 (germline): SGHAT, FQNNGV. The CDR3 DNA reads as TGTGCCAGCAGCCGTGAGGGGGTTTATTACGAGCAGTACTTC. It yields the protein CASSREGVYYEQYF.

J is TRBJ1-1 and V is TRBV5-1; 8 bases match TRBD1. The CDR3 totals 15 residues. Germline V lookup: CDR1 SGHRS, CDR2 YFSETQ. V lost 3 bases and J lost 5; bases outside the gene matches: 9. CDR3 in DNA: TGCGCCAGCAGCTCGCAGGACAGGGCTGGTACTGAAGCTTTCTTT. It yields the protein CASSSQDRAGTEAFF.

The rearrangement links TRBV28 to TRBJ1-2; 7 nucleotides line up with TRBD1. Trimming removed 5 bases from V and 8 bases from J; junction bases left unmatched: 5. Germline CDR1 and CDR2: MDHEN and SYDVKM. The CDR3 has 12 amino acids. The CDR3 DNA reads TGTGCCAGCAGTCCGGGAGGGGGCGGCTACACCTTC. Translation: CASSPGGGGYTF.

The chain has TRBV7-2 and TRBJ2-3; the D gene is possibly TRBD2 (7 bases). V gave up 1 base and J gave up 8 bases, with 16 bases separating them. There are 15 residues in the CDR3. Looked up from germline, CDR1 is SGHTA and CDR2 is FQGNSA. This CDR3 is CASSLVPGGRGTQYF. CDR3 nucleotides: TGTGCCAGCAGCTTAGTTCCGGGGGGCCGGGGTACGCAGTATTTT.

J is TRBJ2-1 and V is TRBV18, with a tentative D call TRBD2 (6 bases). V was pared by 1 base and J by 5 bases, with 21 bases between. The CDR3 length is 18 residues. Germline assignment: CDR1 KGHSH and CDR2 LQKENI. This CDR3 reads CASSPLGRGIIKNNEQFF. The CDR3 DNA is TGTGCCAGCTCACCACTGGGGCGGGGAATCATAAAGAACAATGAGCAGTTCTTC.

The chain couples TRBV4-2 to TRBJ2-7; a possible D gene is TRBD1 (5 bases). The CDR3 has 17 amino acids. The V end was cut by 3 bases, the J end by 3 bases, with 21 bases between. Germline assignment: CDR1 LGHNA and CDR2 YNFKEQ. CDR3 amino acids: CASSQDLGVPTHYEQYF. The CDR3 DNA reads TGTGCCAGCAGCCAGGATCTAGGGGTGCCCACGCACTACGAGCAGTACTTC.

The table lists this clone with a few counts. This chain connects TRBV10-3 to TRBJ2-1, with 11 bases fitting TRBD2. The CDR3 is made up of 15 amino acids. V gave up 6 bases and J gave up 9 bases; unmatched junction bases: 10. Germline V gene lookup returns CDR1 ENHRY and CDR2 SYGVKD. The CDR3 reads CAIRITSGRLGEQFF. In DNA form, the CDR3 reads TGTGCCATCAGGATTACTAGCGGGAGATTGGGTGAGCAGTTCTTC.

The V call is TRBV27, the J call TRBJ2-7, with a possible D match to TRBD2 (6 bases). Trimming left V 8 bases short and J 3 bases short, with 14 bases between. The CDR3 is 13 residues long. Germline V CDR1 and CDR2: MNHEY, SMNVEV (reference sequence). The CDR3 spells CASSSWGVYEQYF. The CDR3, as DNA: TGTGCCAGCTCGTCCTGGGGGGTCTACGAGCAGTACTTC.

The J gene is TRBJ2-7, the V gene TRBV4-1; D perhaps matches TRBD1 (6 bases). V was clipped by 4 bases and J by 0 bases, with 16 bases between them. CDR1 MGHRA and CDR2 YSYEKL come from the germline V gene. The CDR3 covers 16 residues. DNA for the CDR3: TGCGCCAGCAGCCCGCGACAGGAACCCTTCTCCTACGAGCAGTACTTC. This sequence encodes CASSPRQEPFSYEQYF.

CDR3 DNA sequence: TGTGCCAGCAGCTCCTACGCTGACAGGGGAGGGTTCTACAATGAGCAGTTCTTC. The encoded protein is CASSSYADRGGFYNEQFF. The chain carries TRBV7-9 and TRBJ2-1; possible D gene TRBD1, 8 bases. The CDR3 is 18 amino acids. Germline V gives CDR1 SEHNR, CDR2 FQNEAQ (reference sequence). V was clipped by 4 bases and J by 3 bases, with 22 bases between them.